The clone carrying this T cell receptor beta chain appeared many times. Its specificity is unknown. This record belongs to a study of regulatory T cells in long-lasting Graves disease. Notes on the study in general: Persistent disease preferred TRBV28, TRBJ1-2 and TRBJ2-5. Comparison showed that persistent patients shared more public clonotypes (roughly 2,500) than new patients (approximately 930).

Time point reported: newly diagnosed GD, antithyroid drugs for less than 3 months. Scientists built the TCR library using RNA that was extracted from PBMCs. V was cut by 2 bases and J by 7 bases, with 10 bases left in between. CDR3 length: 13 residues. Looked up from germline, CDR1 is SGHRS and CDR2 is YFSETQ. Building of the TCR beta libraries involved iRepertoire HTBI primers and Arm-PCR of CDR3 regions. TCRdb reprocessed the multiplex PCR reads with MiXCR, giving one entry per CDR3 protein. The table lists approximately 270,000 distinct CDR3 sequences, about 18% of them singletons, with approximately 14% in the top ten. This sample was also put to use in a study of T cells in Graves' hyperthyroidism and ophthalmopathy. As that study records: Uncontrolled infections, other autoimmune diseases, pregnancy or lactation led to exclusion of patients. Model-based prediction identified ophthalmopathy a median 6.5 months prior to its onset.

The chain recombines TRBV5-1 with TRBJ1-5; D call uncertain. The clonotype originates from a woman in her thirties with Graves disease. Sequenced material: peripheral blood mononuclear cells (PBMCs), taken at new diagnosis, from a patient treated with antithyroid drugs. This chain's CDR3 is CASSFTGPQPQHF. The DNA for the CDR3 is TGCGCCAGCAGCTTCACCGGGCCCCAGCCCCAGCATTTT.